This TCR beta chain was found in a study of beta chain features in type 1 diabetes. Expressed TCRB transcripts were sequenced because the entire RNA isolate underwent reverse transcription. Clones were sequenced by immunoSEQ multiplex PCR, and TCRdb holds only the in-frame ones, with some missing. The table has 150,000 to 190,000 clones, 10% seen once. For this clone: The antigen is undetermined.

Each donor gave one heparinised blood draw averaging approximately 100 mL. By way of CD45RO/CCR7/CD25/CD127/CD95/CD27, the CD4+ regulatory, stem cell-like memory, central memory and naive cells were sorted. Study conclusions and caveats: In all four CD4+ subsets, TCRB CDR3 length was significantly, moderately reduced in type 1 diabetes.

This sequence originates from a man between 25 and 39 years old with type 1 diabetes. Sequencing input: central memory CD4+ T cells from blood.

The CDR3 reads CASSARLGTIQETQYF. The CDR3 bases are TGTGCCAGCTCAGCGCGCCTCGGGACAATCCAAGAGACCCAGTACTTC. V and J are TRBV18 and TRBJ2-5; D perhaps matches TRBD1 (6 bases). Trimming took 5 bases from V and 1 from J, leaving 17 bases between them. The CDR3 has 16 amino acids. Germline assignment: CDR1 KGHSH and CDR2 LQKENI.